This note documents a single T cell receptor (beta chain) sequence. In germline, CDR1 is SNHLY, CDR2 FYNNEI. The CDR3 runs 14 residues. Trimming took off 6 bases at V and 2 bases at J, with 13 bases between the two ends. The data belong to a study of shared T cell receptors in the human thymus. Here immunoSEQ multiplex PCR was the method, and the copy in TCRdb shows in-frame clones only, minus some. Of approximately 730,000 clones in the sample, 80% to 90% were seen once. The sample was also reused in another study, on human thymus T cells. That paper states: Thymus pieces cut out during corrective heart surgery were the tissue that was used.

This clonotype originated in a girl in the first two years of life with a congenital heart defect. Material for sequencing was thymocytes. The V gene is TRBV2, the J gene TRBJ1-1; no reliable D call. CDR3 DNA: TGTGCCAGCAGCCCCCCGGGATTCAACACTGAAGCTTTCTTT. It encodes CASSPPGFNTEAFF.